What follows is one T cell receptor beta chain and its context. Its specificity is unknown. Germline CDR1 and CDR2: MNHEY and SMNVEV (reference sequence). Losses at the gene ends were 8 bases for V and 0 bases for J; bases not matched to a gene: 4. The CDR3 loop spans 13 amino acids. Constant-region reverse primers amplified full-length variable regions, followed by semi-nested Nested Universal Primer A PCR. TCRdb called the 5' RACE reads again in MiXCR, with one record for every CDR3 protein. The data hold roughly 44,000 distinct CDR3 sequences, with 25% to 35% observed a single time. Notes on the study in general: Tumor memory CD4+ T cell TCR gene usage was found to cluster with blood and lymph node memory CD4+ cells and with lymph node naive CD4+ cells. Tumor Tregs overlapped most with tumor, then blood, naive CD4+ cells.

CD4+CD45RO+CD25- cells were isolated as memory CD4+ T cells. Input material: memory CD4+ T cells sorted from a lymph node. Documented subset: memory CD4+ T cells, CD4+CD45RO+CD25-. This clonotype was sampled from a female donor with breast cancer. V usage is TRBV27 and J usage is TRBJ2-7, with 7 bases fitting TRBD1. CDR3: CASRRDSSYEQYF. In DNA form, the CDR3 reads TGTGCCAGCCGCAGGGACAGCTCCTACGAGCAGTACTTC.